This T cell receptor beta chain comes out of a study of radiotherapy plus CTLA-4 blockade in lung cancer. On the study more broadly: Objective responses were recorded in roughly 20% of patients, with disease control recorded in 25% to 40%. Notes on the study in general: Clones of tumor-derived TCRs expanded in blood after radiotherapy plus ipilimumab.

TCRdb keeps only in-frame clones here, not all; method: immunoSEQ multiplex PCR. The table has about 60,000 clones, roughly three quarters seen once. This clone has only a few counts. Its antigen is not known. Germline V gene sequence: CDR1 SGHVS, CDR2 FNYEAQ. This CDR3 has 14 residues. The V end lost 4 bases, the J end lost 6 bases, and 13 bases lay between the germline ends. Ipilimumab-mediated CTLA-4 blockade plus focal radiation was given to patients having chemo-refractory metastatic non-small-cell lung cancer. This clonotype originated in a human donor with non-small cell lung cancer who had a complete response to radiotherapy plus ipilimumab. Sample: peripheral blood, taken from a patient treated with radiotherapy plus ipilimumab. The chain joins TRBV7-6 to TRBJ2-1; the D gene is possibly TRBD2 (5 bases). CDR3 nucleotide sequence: TGTGCCAGCAGCTCTCTACCCGCGGGCAATGAGCAGTTCTTC. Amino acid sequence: CASSSLPAGNEQFF. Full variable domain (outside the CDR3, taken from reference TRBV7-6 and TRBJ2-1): GAGVSQSPRYKVTKRGQDVALRCDPISGHVSLYWYRQALGQGPEFLTYFNYEAQQDKSGLPNDRFSAERPEGSISTLTIQRTEQRDSAMYRCASSSLPAGNEQFFGPGTRLTVL.